These 32 T cell receptor beta chains originate from one sample sequenced in a study of blood T cell repertoires in COVID-19. Sequencing was performed with immunoSEQ multiplex PCR; in TCRdb, only in-frame clones are kept and a portion is missing. The sample shows more than 70,000 clones, approximately 78% of them seen only once. Sequencing was performed on peripheral blood. The receptors originated from a woman of 80 years or more with active or convalescent COVID-19.

The CDR3 loop is CASSLPQTGTGAWEAFF. CDR3 nucleotides: TGTGCCAGCAGCCTCCCACAGACCGGGACAGGCGCATGGGAAGCTTTCTTT. J is TRBJ1-1 and V is TRBV3-1 (or the pseudogene TRBV3-2); 8 positions match TRBD1. Germline V lookup: CDR1 LGHDT, CDR2 YNNKEL (reference sequence). V lost 4 bases to trimming and J lost 8 bases; unmatched junction nucleotides: 18. This CDR3 contains 17 residues.

Only a few counts were recorded for this clone. The rearrangement joins TRBV18 to TRBJ1-4, with D uncertain. V shed 4 bases and J shed 7 bases, with 13 bases lying between them. Germline V CDR1 and CDR2: KGHSH, LQKENI. The CDR3 extends over 14 amino acids. The CDR3 bases are TGTGCCAGCTCACAGGGAGGTGGCGGTGAAAAACTGTTTTTT. It specifies CASSQGGGGEKLFF. The variable domain in full, completed from reference TRBV18 and TRBJ1-4, reads NAGVMQNPRHLVRRRGQEARLRCSPMKGHSHVYWYRQLPEEGLKFMVYLQKENIIDESGMPKERFSAEFPKEGPSILRIQQVVRGDSAAYFCASSQGGGGEKLFFGSGTQLSVL.

The rearrangement uses TRBV20-1 and TRBJ2-1; TRBD2 agrees at 7 bases. The germline CDR1 and CDR2 sequences are DFQATT and SNEGSKA (reference sequence). The V gene end was trimmed by 3 bases and the J gene end by 0 bases; junction bases not matched to a gene: 5. The CDR3 runs 15 residues. The CDR3 DNA reads as TGCAGTGCTAGTTCCGCTAGCGGCTCCTACAATGAGCAGTTCTTC. It is translated as CSASSASGSYNEQFF.

J is TRBJ2-7 and V is TRBV28, with 9 bases that match TRBD1. Germline V CDR1 and CDR2: MDHEN, SYDVKM. The CDR3 has 13 amino acids. V was pared by 4 bases and J by 3 bases, with 1 base of the junction left unmatched. The CDR3 is CASSSGQGYEQYF. The CDR3 DNA follows: TGTGCCAGCAGTTCGGGACAGGGCTACGAGCAGTACTTC.

The J gene is TRBJ2-7, the V gene TRBV18; 8 bases align to TRBD2. Per germline, CDR1 KGHSH and CDR2 LQKENI. The CDR3 sequence is 13 residues long. V dropped 8 bases and J dropped 1; count of bases not matched to a gene: 4. CDR3 nucleotides: TGTGCCAGCAACGCGGGAGGTTCCTACGAGCAGTACTTC. It codes for CASNAGGSYEQYF.

The table lists this clone with a few counts. This chain links TRBV18 with TRBJ1-5; D is perhaps TRBD1 (5 bases). CDR3 length: 13 residues. Germline values: CDR1 KGHSH, CDR2 LQKENI. V was trimmed by 3 bases and J by 7 bases, leaving 10 bases between them. In DNA form, the CDR3 reads TGTGCCAGCTCACCGGGCAGGGTCCAGCCCCAGCATTTT. It encodes CASSPGRVQPQHF.

The chain carries TRBV11-3 and TRBJ1-4; 8 positions match TRBD1. Germline V CDR1 and CDR2: SGHNT, YENEEA. The CDR3 spans 13 residues. Trimming took 5 bases from V and 14 from J; bases not matched to a gene: 10. The CDR3 sequence is CASSPGQGEFLFF. The CDR3 DNA reads TGTGCCAGCAGCCCTGGACAGGGTGAATTCCTGTTTTTT. Full variable domain (remainder filled in from reference TRBV11-3 and TRBJ1-4): EAGVVQSPRYKIIEKKQPVAFWCNPISGHNTLYWYLQNLGQGPELLIRYENEEAVDDSQLPKDRFSAERLKGVDSTLKIQPAELGDSAVYLCASSPGQGEFLFFGSGTQLSVL.

The V and J genes are TRBV6-6 and TRBJ1-1, with a tentative D call TRBD1 (6 bases). The CDR3 has 14 amino acids. Trimming took 5 bases from V and 1 from J, leaving 11 bases between them. From germline, CDR1 is MNHNY and CDR2 SVGAGI (reference sequence). DNA for the CDR3: TGTGCCAGCAGTCAGGCAGGGGAGAACACTGAAGCTTTCTTT. Protein: CASSQAGENTEAFF.

The V and J genes are TRBV11-3 and TRBJ2-3; 10 nucleotides agree with TRBD1. V lost 1 base, J lost 0 bases, and 1 base stayed unmatched. Germline-derived CDR1 and CDR2 are SGHNT and YENEEA. The CDR3 has 16 residues. CDR3 region: CASSLGDRGSTDTQYF. CDR3 nucleotide sequence: TGTGCCAGCAGCTTAGGGGACAGGGGAAGCACAGATACGCAGTATTTT.

This rearrangement joins TRBV7-3 to TRBJ2-6; possible D gene TRBD2, 5 bases. Per germline, CDR1 SGHTA and CDR2 FQGTGA. V shed 2 bases and J shed 0 bases, with 11 bases lying between them. The length of the CDR3 is 17 residues. The CDR3: CASSLRGSSSGANVLTF. The CDR3 coding sequence is TGTGCCAGCAGCTTACGGGGATCGAGCTCTGGGGCCAACGTCCTGACTTTC.

J is TRBJ1-6 and V is TRBV4-1; TRBD1 matches at 7 bases. V lost 3 bases and J lost 8; bases outside the gene matches: 7. From germline, CDR1 is MGHRA and CDR2 YSYEKL. This CDR3 region has 15 residues. CDR3 DNA sequence: TGCGCCAGCAGCCACCCGACAGGGCAGGATTCACCCCTCCACTTT. Amino acids: CASSHPTGQDSPLHF.

The chain uses TRBV19 and TRBJ2-4; 7 bases map to TRBD1. The J segment lost 0 bases and the V segment lost 9 bases, leaving 11 bases of the junction unmatched. Germline CDR1 and CDR2: LNHDA and SQIVND (reference sequence). The CDR3 is made up of 16 amino acids. CDR3 DNA: TGTGCCAGAACTTCCTACAGGGGCTTAGCCAAAAACATTCAGTACTTC. Its translation: CARTSYRGLAKNIQYF.

The gene calls are TRBV19 and TRBJ2-7; D may be TRBD2 (5 bases). The germline V gene encodes CDR1 LNHDA and CDR2 SQIVND (reference sequence). Trimming took 3 bases from V and 3 from J, leaving 12 bases between them. This CDR3 is 14 amino acids long. The DNA of the CDR3 is TGTGCCAGTAGTATGAGAAGCGGAGACTACGAGCAGTACTTC. As protein: CASSMRSGDYEQYF.

The chain employs TRBV7-2 and TRBJ1-5; D not certain. The CDR3 is 13 amino acids. CDR1 is SGHTA and CDR2 is FQGNSA in the germline V gene. Trimming took 4 bases from V and 5 from J, leaving 9 bases between them. The CDR3 coding sequence is TGTGCCAGCAGCTCCCAGCGGTATCAGCCCCAGCATTTT. Encoded protein: CASSSQRYQPQHF.

This sequence joins TRBV28 and TRBJ2-7; TRBD2 matches at 9 bases. The CDR3 runs 14 residues. The germline V gene encodes CDR1 MDHEN and CDR2 SYDVKM. The J segment lost 7 bases and the V segment lost 8 bases, leaving 12 bases of the junction unmatched. The CDR3 sequence is CASARAGGPWEQYF. DNA of the CDR3: TGTGCCAGCGCCAGGGCGGGAGGGCCCTGGGAGCAGTACTTC.

This clone was counted a single time. The rearrangement joins TRBV11-3 to TRBJ1-4, with D uncertain. This CDR3 contains 13 residues. Trimming took 4 bases from V and 12 from J, leaving 15 bases between them. Germline values: CDR1 SGHNT, CDR2 YENEEA. The CDR3 DNA sequence: TGTGCCAGCAGCTCGCCCTTTGGTGAGGAACTGTTTTTT. Translating it yields CASSSPFGEELFF.

In this sample, this clone turned up once. This chain links TRBV4-3 with TRBJ2-7; D is unclear. This CDR3 is 15 amino acids long. Trimming left V 0 bases short and J 1 base short, with 10 bases between. Per germline, CDR1 LGHNA and CDR2 YSLEER. The CDR3: CASSQDRRISYEQYF. CDR3 nucleotide sequence: TGCGCCAGCAGCCAAGATCGGCGGATATCCTACGAGCAGTACTTC.

The rearrangement joins TRBV9 to TRBJ2-1, with 7 nucleotides matching TRBD1. J lost 4 bases, V lost 3 bases, and 4 bases had no gene match. This CDR3 has 14 residues. Germline assignment: CDR1 SGDLS and CDR2 YYNGEE. CDR3 region: CASSAGQLYNEQFF. The CDR3, as DNA: TGTGCCAGCAGCGCGGGACAGCTTTACAATGAGCAGTTCTTC.

V usage is TRBV4-1 and J usage is TRBJ2-3, with 14 bases identical to TRBD2. This CDR3 is built from 20 residues. Germline values: CDR1 MGHRA, CDR2 YSYEKL. V gave up 6 bases and J gave up 3 bases; unmatched junction bases: 17. The CDR3 DNA reads as TGCGCCAGCAGTTTGAGTCGCCTTGGGACTAGCGGGAGTAGGACAGATACGCAGTATTTT. It is translated as CASSLSRLGTSGSRTDTQYF.

In DNA, the CDR3 is TGTGCCAGCAGCAGTGGACTCCCGGGGAGTAAGTCACCCCTCCACTTT. Its translation: CASSSGLPGSKSPLHF. The chain couples TRBV13 to TRBJ1-6; no reliable D call. V shed 5 bases and J shed 10 bases, with 21 bases lying between them. The germline gives CDR1 PRHDT, CDR2 FYEKMQ (reference sequence). This CDR3 has 16 amino acids.

The J gene is TRBJ2-2, the V gene TRBV11-3, with 9 positions matching TRBD2. The CDR3 extends over 16 amino acids. Germline CDR1 reads SGHNT; CDR2 reads YENEEA. J gave up 4 bases and V 4 bases, and 7 bases lay outside the gene matches. CDR3 in amino acids: CASSSPAGGGTGELFF. As DNA, the CDR3 is TGTGCCAGCAGCTCCCCAGCGGGAGGCGGCACCGGGGAGCTGTTTTTT.

V gene TRBV7-3 combines with J gene TRBJ2-5, with 7 bases identical to TRBD2. The CDR3 is 13 residues long. V was clipped by 5 bases and J by 2 bases; unmatched bases: 2. Germline V gene sequence: CDR1 SGHTA, CDR2 FQGTGA. As DNA, the CDR3 is TGTGCCAGCAGCCCACTAGCGCAAGAGACCCAGTACTTC. Protein: CASSPLAQETQYF.

The chain couples TRBV5-1 to TRBJ2-1; tentative D call: TRBD1 (5 bases). Trimming left V 0 bases short and J 4 bases short, with 8 bases between. This CDR3 contains 14 residues. Germline V CDR1 and CDR2: SGHRS, YFSETQ. CDR3 amino acids: CASSLAAGYNEQFF. CDR3 nucleotides: TGCGCCAGCAGCTTGGCGGCAGGGTACAATGAGCAGTTCTTC.

This clone has just a few counts. The chain employs TRBV2 and TRBJ1-4, with D possibly being TRBD1 (5 bases). Germline V CDR1 and CDR2: SNHLY, FYNNEI. The CDR3 covers 15 residues. Trimming cost V 6 bases and J 0 bases, with 11 bases left between them. The CDR3 DNA follows: TGTGCCAGCAGGGCAGGGCCCGCAACTAATGAAAAACTGTTTTTT. Translation gives CASRAGPATNEKLFF.

The chain is built from TRBV4-3 and TRBJ2-3, with a possible D match to TRBD2 (6 bases). Germline lookup yields CDR1 LGHNA and CDR2 YSLEER. Deletions cut 4 bases from V and 2 bases from J, with 10 bases between. The CDR3 covers 14 residues. CDR3 protein: CASSPAGITDTQYF. Written as DNA, the CDR3 is TGCGCCAGCAGCCCTGCGGGAATCACAGATACGCAGTATTTT.

This clone was seen only a few times. The chain joins TRBV6-4 to TRBJ2-7; 11 bases are shared with TRBD1. The CDR3 has 16 residues. Germline trimming cut 0 bases from V and 7 bases from J; bases unmatched to any gene: 8. The germline CDR1 and CDR2 sequences are MRHNA and SNTAGT. The chain's CDR3 is CASSDSWGTGGKEQYF. As DNA, the CDR3 is TGTGCCAGCAGTGACTCTTGGGGGACAGGGGGTAAAGAGCAGTACTTC.

The V gene is TRBV28, the J gene TRBJ1-1, with TRBD1 as a possible D gene (6 bases). Germline V gives CDR1 MDHEN, CDR2 SYDVKM. CDR3 length equals 15 residues. Between the trimmed V and J ends, which lost 7 bases and 1 base, there was a span of 16 bases. The CDR3 reads CASKNVKTGNTEAFF. In DNA, the CDR3 is TGTGCCAGCAAAAACGTAAAGACAGGGAACACTGAAGCTTTCTTT. Filled out from reference TRBV28 and TRBJ1-1, the complete variable domain reads DVKVTQSSRYLVKRTGEKVFLECVQDMDHENMFWYRQDPGLGLRLIYFSYDVKMKEKGDIPEGYSVSREKKERFSLILESASTNQTSMYLCASKNVKTGNTEAFFGQGTRLTVV.

The gene calls are TRBV30 and TRBJ1-5, with D perhaps matching TRBD1 (6 bases). The germline V gene has CDR1 GTSNPN and CDR2 SVGIG (reference sequence). V gave up 1 base and J gave up 6 bases, with 10 bases separating them. CDR3 size: 13 residues. The CDR3 DNA follows: TGTGCCTGGAGTGGACAGGCCGGTCAGCCCCAGCATTTT. Translation: CAWSGQAGQPQHF.

The J gene is TRBJ1-1, the V gene TRBV7-2, with D hard to call. This CDR3 has 13 residues. Trimming shortened V by 5 bases and J by 11 bases, and 18 bases separated the two germline ends. Germline V gene sequence: CDR1 SGHTA, CDR2 FQGNSA. The CDR3 loop reads CASSPDGPPGAFF. CDR3 bases: TGTGCCAGCAGCCCTGATGGTCCCCCTGGCGCTTTCTTT.

J is TRBJ2-1 and V is TRBV7-2, with D perhaps TRBD1 (5 bases). V was trimmed by 0 bases and J by 7 bases, leaving 16 bases between them. This CDR3 is 16 amino acids long. Germline assignment: CDR1 SGHTA and CDR2 FQGNSA. CDR3 in DNA: TGTGCCAGCAGCTTAGCGAGTTTAGGGGCATGGAATGAGCAGTTCTTC. As protein: CASSLASLGAWNEQFF.

The gene calls are TRBV23-1 and TRBJ2-2; 8 bases match TRBD1. TRBV23-1 is an ORF for which the function is uncertain. The CDR3 has 14 residues. The J segment lost 5 bases and the V segment lost 4 bases, leaving 3 bases of the junction unmatched. CDR3 residues: CASSRTGSTGELFF. CDR3 coding DNA: TGCGCCAGCAGTCGGACAGGGAGTACCGGGGAGCTGTTTTTT.

The sample holds a few counts of this clone. The CDR3 loop reads CASSLRPGGDQPQHF. CDR3 nucleotides: TGTGCCAGCAGTTTAAGGCCAGGGGGCGATCAGCCCCAGCATTTT. This chain joins TRBV27 and TRBJ1-5; TRBD1 matches at 8 bases. The CDR3 runs to 15 residues. The ends lost 2 bases at V and 5 bases at J; junction bases unmatched: 5. Germline loops: CDR1 MNHEY, CDR2 SMNVEV (reference sequence).